The 23 T cell receptor beta chains below were found in one sample sequenced in a study of T cell repertoires in cytomegalovirus infection. TCRdb independently ran MiXCR on the reads; one entry per CDR3 protein. This sample yields under 250,000 distinct CDR3 sequences, of which 5% to 8.5% are seen a single time; 6.5% belongs to the top ten. The material sequenced was PBMCs. These TCRs come from a human donor in good health (CMV status not recorded). Some clones in this sample may be carry-over from other donors' samples.

There are a few counts of this clonotype. The J gene is TRBJ2-2, the V gene TRBV12-3 or TRBV12-4, with D tentatively TRBD1 or TRBD2 (5 bases each). Trimming cost V 3 bases and J 4 bases, with 9 bases left between them. This CDR3 is 14 amino acids long. The CDR3 DNA follows: TGTGCCAGCAGTTTCTCAGGGACCACCGGGGAGCTGTTTTTT. Translation gives CASSFSGTTGELFF.

This clonotype has ten or more counts. The rearrangement joins TRBV5-5 to TRBJ2-6, with 7 bases lining up with TRBD1. Germline V gene data show CDR1 as SGHKS and CDR2 as YYEKEE (reference sequence). J gave up 2 bases and V 4 bases, and 9 bases lay outside the gene matches. This CDR3 region has 17 residues. CDR3 nucleotide sequence: TGTGCCAGCAGCGATTACAGGGGAAGGACTGGGGCCAACGTCCTGACTTTC. This gives the protein CASSDYRGRTGANVLTF.

On this clonotype itself: Being one base from a much bigger clone, this may be a read error. The chain is built from TRBV2 and TRBJ1-1, with D possibly TRBD1 on 6 matching bases. Deletions cut 7 bases from V and 11 bases from J, with 17 bases between. Germline values: CDR1 SNHLY, CDR2 FYNNEI. CDR3 length equals 12 residues. CDR3: CASIVEQGMAFF. The CDR3 nucleotides are TGTGCCAGCATTGTAGAACAGGGAATGGCTTTCTTT.

In its sample, this clonotype was seen many times. The V gene is TRBV14, the J gene TRBJ1-1; 8 bases are a match to TRBD1. With 3 bases clipped from V and 3 bases from J, the junction kept 3 bases outside the gene matches. The CDR3 has 14 residues. Germline V lookup: CDR1 SGHDN, CDR2 FVKESK. The DNA for the CDR3 is TGTGCCAGCAGCCAGGTGACAGGGGACACTGAAGCTTTCTTT. Amino acid sequence: CASSQVTGDTEAFF. Filled out from reference TRBV14 and TRBJ1-1, the complete variable domain reads EAGVTQFPSHSVIEKGQTVTLRCDPISGHDNLYWYRRVMGKEIKFLLHFVKESKQDESGMPNNRFLAERTGGTYSTLKVQPAELEDSGVYFCASSQVTGDTEAFFGQGTRLTVV.

In its sample, this clonotype was seen many times. The chain carries TRBV28 and TRBJ1-3; TRBD1 matches 8 bases. The germline V gene encodes CDR1 MDHEN and CDR2 SYDVKM. Trimming cost V 5 bases and J 0 bases; bases outside gene matches: 18. The CDR3 extends over 20 amino acids. CDR3 DNA sequence: TGTGCCAGCAGTCGCCAATGGGCAGGGGGCGCCTACCGCTCTGGAAACACCATATATTTT. It translates to CASSRQWAGGAYRSGNTIYF.

This clonotype was found many times. The chain combines TRBV7-2 with TRBJ1-3, with D possibly being TRBD1 (6 bases). Trimming took off 6 bases at V and 3 bases at J, with 18 bases between the two ends. The CDR3 sequence is 16 residues long. Germline CDR1 and CDR2: SGHTA and FQGNSA. CDR3 DNA sequence: TGTGCCAGCAGGGTTGGGGGCAGCGCGGGTGGAAACACCATATATTTT. Translating gives CASRVGGSAGGNTIYF.

Many counts were recorded for this clonotype. The chain joins TRBV6-1 to TRBJ1-1; D gene ambiguous. The CDR3 has 13 residues. Germline assignment: CDR1 MNHNS and CDR2 SASEGT. V was clipped by 8 bases and J by 2 bases, with 12 bases between them. Here the CDR3 DNA reads TGTGCCAGCCGGACCGCCCGTAACACTGAAGCTTTCTTT. Its translation: CASRTARNTEAFF.

This clonotype has at least ten counts. The rearrangement uses TRBV28 and TRBJ2-2, with 9 nucleotides matching TRBD1. This CDR3 spans 18 amino acids. The V gene end was trimmed by 6 bases and the J gene end by 9 bases; junction bases not matched to a gene: 20. The germline CDR1 and CDR2 sequences are MDHEN and SYDVKM. CDR3 loop: CASREKAGTGSGGRELFF. CDR3 sequence (DNA): TGTGCCAGCAGGGAGAAAGCCGGGACAGGGAGTGGGGGCCGGGAGCTGTTTTTT.

This clonotype was detected ten times or more. The chain employs TRBV7-3 and TRBJ1-1, with D uncertain. CDR1 and CDR2 from the germline V gene are SGHTA and FQGTGA. The CDR3 covers 13 residues. The V end lost 4 bases, the J end lost 8 bases, and 14 bases lay between the germline ends. The CDR3 DNA is TGTGCCAGCAGCTCAACATCCCTGGACGAAGCTTTCTTT. Encoded protein: CASSSTSLDEAFF.

At least ten counts were recorded for this clonotype. The V gene is TRBV7-9, the J gene TRBJ1-6; D is undetermined. This CDR3 is 18 amino acids long. Trimming shortened V by 1 base and J by 5 bases, and 18 bases separated the two germline ends. Germline V lookup: CDR1 SEHNR, CDR2 FQNEAQ (reference sequence). This CDR3 is CASSLDRDSTTHNSPLHF. DNA of the CDR3: TGTGCCAGCAGCTTAGATCGGGATTCTACGACGCATAATTCACCCCTCCACTTT.

There are many counts of this clonotype. V is TRBV4-3 and J is TRBJ1-6; unclear D gene. The V end was cut by 0 bases, the J end by 11 bases, with 8 bases between. The CDR3 is 13 amino acids. The germline CDR1 and CDR2 sequences are LGHNA and YSLEER. The CDR3 spells CASSQEERAPLHF. CDR3 nucleotide sequence: TGCGCCAGCAGCCAAGAAGAGCGAGCACCCCTCCACTTT.

This clonotype was seen at least ten times. This chain links TRBV10-2 with TRBJ1-2; no reliable D call. This CDR3 has 12 residues. Germline V lookup: CDR1 WSHSY, CDR2 SAAADI. V lost 8 bases and J lost 2, with 9 bases in between. CDR3 nucleotide sequence: TGCGCCAGCTTTATGGACAACTATGGCTACACCTTC. Translation: CASFMDNYGYTF.

This clonotype came up many times. This chain uses TRBV7-9 with TRBJ2-1; D is unresolved. Germline loops: CDR1 SEHNR, CDR2 FQNEAQ (reference sequence). The CDR3 loop spans 11 amino acids. Trimming removed 7 bases at V and 7 bases at J, with 8 bases between. This chain's CDR3 is CASTTSNEQFF. The CDR3 region has the DNA TGTGCCAGCACCACTTCTAATGAGCAGTTCTTC.

This clonotype was seen at least ten times. The chain links TRBV19 to TRBJ1-5, with 8 bases matching TRBD1. CDR3 size: 15 residues. CDR1 LNHDA and CDR2 SQIVND come from the germline V gene (reference sequence). Losses at the gene ends were 6 bases for V and 4 bases for J; bases not matched to a gene: 8. In DNA, the CDR3 is TGTGCCAGTAGCCCAGGACAGGGTCAGAATCAGCCCCAGCATTTT. It codes for CASSPGQGQNQPQHF.

This clonotype was recorded many times. This chain connects TRBV6-1 to TRBJ2-5, with D perhaps being TRBD1 or TRBD2 (6 bases each). The germline V and J ends were trimmed by 6 bases and 5 bases, with 19 bases remaining between them. This CDR3 is built from 15 residues. Looked up from germline, CDR1 is MNHNS and CDR2 is SASEGT. The CDR3 DNA sequence: TGTGCCAGCAGACGGCCCTCAACAGGGAGGGAGACCCAGTACTTC. Translated, it gives CASRRPSTGRETQYF.

This clonotype was seen many times. The CDR3 region has the DNA TGTGCCACCAGTGATGTTAAACCGAACTGGGACACCGGGGAGCTGTTTTTT. Translating gives CATSDVKPNWDTGELFF. The chain couples TRBV24-1 to TRBJ2-2; D is unclear. There are 17 residues in the CDR3. Germline V gives CDR1 KGHDR, CDR2 SFDVKD. Trimming left V 3 bases short and J 3 bases short, with 16 bases between.

This clonotype was seen repeatedly, ten times or more. The CDR3 reads CASGRGGVFTEAFF. For the CDR3, the DNA is TGTGCTAGTGGACGGGGAGGAGTGTTCACTGAAGCTTTCTTT. The V and J genes are TRBV12-5 and TRBJ1-1; D remains unclear. Germline V gene sequence: CDR1 LGHNT, CDR2 FRNRAP. V was pared by 6 bases and J by 4 bases, with 15 bases between. This CDR3 has 14 amino acids.

This clonotype was counted many times. In DNA, the CDR3 is TGTGCCAGCAGCCCAAACAGGGGGACCGGAGATACGCAGTATTTT. Its translation: CASSPNRGTGDTQYF. The chain links TRBV13 to TRBJ2-3; 8 nucleotides match TRBD1. With 5 bases clipped from V and 5 bases from J, the junction kept 9 bases outside the gene matches. CDR1 and CDR2 from the germline V gene are PRHDT and FYEKMQ (reference sequence). The CDR3 is 15 amino acids.

The sample holds a few counts of this clonotype. The chain carries TRBV5-1 and TRBJ2-7, with 7 bases fitting TRBD1. The germline V gene has CDR1 SGHRS and CDR2 YFSETQ. This CDR3 spans 14 amino acids. The J segment lost 1 base and the V segment lost 4 bases, leaving 5 bases of the junction unmatched. The CDR3 region has the DNA TGCGCCAGCAGCCCGGGACAGTTATCCTACGAGCAGTACTTC. Translated, it gives CASSPGQLSYEQYF.

This clonotype has only a few counts. This chain joins TRBV20-1 and TRBJ1-1; D not certain. Trimming took off 3 bases at V and 1 base at J, with 9 bases between the two ends. CDR3 length: 13 amino acids. Germline lookup yields CDR1 DFQATT and CDR2 SNEGSKA (reference sequence). The chain's CDR3 is CSASGQPNTEAFF. In DNA, the CDR3 is TGCAGTGCTAGTGGGCAGCCGAACACTGAAGCTTTCTTT.

This clonotype appeared many times. The chain uses TRBV28 and TRBJ2-7; D remains ambiguous. CDR3 length: 15 amino acids. Per germline, CDR1 MDHEN and CDR2 SYDVKM. V dropped 1 base and J dropped 2 bases, with 12 bases sitting between them. The CDR3 region has the DNA TGTGCCAGCAGTTTATTCCCCCCAGCAGCCTACGAGCAGTACTTC. Translating gives CASSLFPPAAYEQYF.

This clonotype was counted at least ten times. This sequence joins TRBV5-1 and TRBJ2-6; a weak D match, TRBD2 (6 bases). Germline CDR1 is SGHRS and CDR2 is YFSETQ. Trimming took off 4 bases at V and 0 bases at J, with 20 bases between the two ends. CDR3 length: 19 amino acids. The CDR3 nucleotides read TGCGCCAGCAGCCCCGTGAGGGGACTCTCCAGCTCTGGGGCCAACGTCCTGACTTTC. Amino acids: CASSPVRGLSSSGANVLTF.

This clonotype has only a few counts. The V gene is TRBV4-1, the J gene TRBJ2-7; maybe TRBD1 (6 bases). Trimming cost V 3 bases and J 3 bases, with 18 bases left between them. The length of the CDR3 is 16 residues. Germline values: CDR1 MGHRA, CDR2 YSYEKL. The CDR3 sequence is CASSHIATGRSYEQYF. DNA of the CDR3: TGCGCCAGCAGCCACATTGCGACAGGCAGGAGCTACGAGCAGTACTTC.